The TCR beta chain under discussion was sequenced for a study of shared clonotypes between healthy human individuals. Produced via immunoSEQ multiplex PCR; TCRdb's table is partial and in-frame only. The data hold 2 million to 2.5 million clones, with under 95% observed a single time. The ends were cut back, 3 bases at V and 7 bases at J, with 16 bases in the middle. The CDR3 runs 15 residues. Germline assignment: CDR1 MNHEY and CDR2 SVGAGI. The clonotype originates from a man aged 18 to 30 in good health. Some clones in this sample may be carry-over from other donors' samples. The material sequenced was naive CD4+ T cells from PBMCs. Subset given: CD45RA+ positively selected. V usage is TRBV6-5 and J usage is TRBJ2-1; D gene unclear. CDR3 DNA: TGTGCCAGCAGTTATTTATTGGCTTGGCCGAATGAGCAGTTCTTC. This sequence encodes CASSYLLAWPNEQFF.